The source of this TCR beta chain is a study of T cell responses to AZD1222 COVID-19 vaccine. Assay used: immunoSEQ multiplex PCR; TCRdb lists only in-frame clones, some missing. The repertoire holds roughly 99,000 clones, with around nine tenths as singletons. V dropped 6 bases and J dropped 5 bases, with 13 bases sitting between them. The CDR3 contains 13 residues. Germline CDR1 MNHEY, CDR2 SVGEGT. The clonotype was recovered from an adult in good health. The chain employs TRBV6-2 or TRBV6-3 and TRBJ1-1; D not resolved. The source was peripheral blood, collected on day 0 of AZD1222 vaccination. The CDR3 DNA follows: TGTGCCAGCAGCCCCGACGGAAGTACTGAAGCTTTCTTT. It specifies CASSPDGSTEAFF.